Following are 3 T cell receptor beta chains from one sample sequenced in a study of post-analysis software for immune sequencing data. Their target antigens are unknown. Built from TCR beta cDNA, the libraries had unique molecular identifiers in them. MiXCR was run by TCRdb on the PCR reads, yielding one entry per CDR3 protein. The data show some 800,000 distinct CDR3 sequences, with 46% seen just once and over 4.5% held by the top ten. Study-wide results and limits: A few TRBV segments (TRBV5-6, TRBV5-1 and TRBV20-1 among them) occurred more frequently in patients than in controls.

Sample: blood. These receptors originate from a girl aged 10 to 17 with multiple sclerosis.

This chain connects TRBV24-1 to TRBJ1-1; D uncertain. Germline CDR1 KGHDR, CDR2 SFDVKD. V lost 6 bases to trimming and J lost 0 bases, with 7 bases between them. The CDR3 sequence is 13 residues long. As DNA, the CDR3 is TGTGCCACCAGTAGTCAGGTGAACACTGAAGCTTTCTTT. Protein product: CATSSQVNTEAFF.

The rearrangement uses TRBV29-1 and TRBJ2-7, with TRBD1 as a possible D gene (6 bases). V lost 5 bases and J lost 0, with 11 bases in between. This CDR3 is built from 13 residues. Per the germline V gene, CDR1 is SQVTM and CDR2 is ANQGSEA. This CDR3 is CSVSQGSSYEQYF. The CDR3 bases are TGCAGCGTTTCTCAGGGGAGCTCCTACGAGCAGTACTTC.

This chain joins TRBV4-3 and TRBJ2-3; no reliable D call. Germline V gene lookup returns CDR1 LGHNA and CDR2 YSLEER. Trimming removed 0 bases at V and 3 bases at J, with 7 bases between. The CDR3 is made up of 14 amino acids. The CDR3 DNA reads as TGCGCCAGCAGCCAAGATCGCAGGACAGATACGCAGTATTTT. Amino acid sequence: CASSQDRRTDTQYF.